Below are 16 T cell receptor beta chains sequenced from a single sample in a study of T cell changes during pregnancy in multiple sclerosis. Generated by immunoSEQ multiplex PCR, the TCRdb table keeps only in-frame clones and is missing some. Among 56,000 or so clones listed, approximately 86% were seen once. The material was CD4+ T cells from peripheral blood mononuclear cells, obtained in the third trimester of pregnancy. These receptors all come from a female donor with multiple sclerosis, enrolled in a pregnancy study.

The chain uses TRBV19 and TRBJ2-1; D possibly corresponds to TRBD2 (6 bases). Per the germline V gene, CDR1 is LNHDA and CDR2 is SQIVND (reference sequence). This CDR3 is 10 amino acids long. The V end was cut by 7 bases, the J end by 12 bases, with 10 bases between. CDR3 DNA sequence: TGTGCCAGTACCGGGGGAAGGCAGTTCTTC. Its protein is CASTGGRQFF.

The CDR3, as DNA: TGCAGCGCCCTTAGCGGGAGTGGGGAGACCCAGTACTTC. This codes for CSALSGSGETQYF. The rearrangement uses TRBV29-1 and TRBJ2-5; the match to TRBD2 covers 9 bases. Trimming cost V 7 bases and J 5 bases; bases outside gene matches: 8. Germline V lookup: CDR1 SQVTM, CDR2 ANQGSEA. The CDR3 is 13 residues long.

This chain connects TRBV7-2 to TRBJ2-5; maybe TRBD1 (6 bases). V dropped 5 bases and J dropped 7 bases, with 20 bases sitting between them. Per the germline V gene, CDR1 is SGHTA and CDR2 is FQGNSA. The CDR3 covers 15 residues. As DNA, the CDR3 is TGTGCCAGCAGCCCACCCGGCGCAGGGGAAGGGACCCAGTACTTC. Translating it yields CASSPPGAGEGTQYF.

The chain links TRBV9 to TRBJ1-1; perhaps TRBD1 as D (6 bases). Trimming removed 4 bases from V and 4 bases from J, with 14 bases in between. Germline V gene data show CDR1 as SGDLS and CDR2 as YYNGEE. The CDR3 spans 14 residues. The CDR3 here is CASSPLDRPTEAFF. For the CDR3, the DNA is TGTGCCAGCAGCCCCCTGGACAGACCCACTGAAGCTTTCTTT.

V is TRBV2 and J is TRBJ2-7; 7 bases map to TRBD1. The germline gives CDR1 SNHLY, CDR2 FYNNEI. There are 14 residues in the CDR3. Germline trimming cut 6 bases from V and 2 bases from J; bases unmatched to any gene: 7. The DNA for the CDR3 is TGTGCCAGCAGACAGCCGGGACAGACCTACGAGCAGTACTTC. Translated, it gives CASRQPGQTYEQYF.

V gene TRBV25-1 combines with J gene TRBJ1-4; tentatively, D is TRBD1 (6 bases). Per germline, CDR1 MGHDK and CDR2 SYGVNS. The CDR3 is 15 amino acids. Trimming shortened V by 3 bases and J by 4 bases, and 12 bases separated the two germline ends. In nucleotides, the CDR3 is TGTGCCAGCAGTGACTCCGGCAGGGGTAATGAAAAACTGTTTTTT. Translation: CASSDSGRGNEKLFF.

The genes are TRBV5-1 and TRBJ1-4; D uncertain. Per germline, CDR1 SGHRS and CDR2 YFSETQ. V was pared by 1 base and J by 8 bases, with 9 bases between. This CDR3 is built from 13 residues. CDR3 residues: CASSLSTGEKLFF. The DNA of the CDR3 is TGCGCCAGCAGCTTGAGCACGGGAGAAAAACTGTTTTTT.

This chain links TRBV9 with TRBJ1-1, with 9 bases lining up with TRBD1. Trimming at V came to 3 bases and at J to 4 bases, leaving 1 base not matched to a gene. The CDR3 totals 13 residues. Germline lookup yields CDR1 SGDLS and CDR2 YYNGEE. CDR3: CASSATGGTEAFF. The CDR3 DNA reads as TGTGCCAGCAGCGCGACAGGGGGCACTGAAGCTTTCTTT.

The chain carries TRBV7-8 and TRBJ2-5; 8 positions agree with TRBD2. This CDR3 contains 15 residues. The V segment lost 2 bases and the J segment 5 bases; nucleotides outside the gene matches: 7. The germline V gene has CDR1 SGHVS and CDR2 FQNEAQ. The CDR3 DNA reads TGTGCCAGCAGCTTAAAAGGGCGGGAGGTGGAGACCCAGTACTTC. Translated, it gives CASSLKGREVETQYF.

This rearrangement joins TRBV5-1 to TRBJ1-4; 7 bases are a match to TRBD1. The V gene end was trimmed by 4 bases and the J gene end by 4 bases; junction bases not matched to a gene: 4. The CDR3 is 14 residues long. Germline V gene data show CDR1 as SGHRS and CDR2 as YFSETQ. In DNA form, the CDR3 reads TGCGCCAGCAGCAAGGGACAGCTTAATGAAAAACTGTTTTTT. This translates into CASSKGQLNEKLFF. The whole variable domain, remainder taken from reference TRBV5-1 and TRBJ1-4, is KAGVTQTPRYLIKTRGQQVTLSCSPISGHRSVSWYQQTPGQGLQFLFEYFSETQRNKGNFPGRFSGRQFSNSRSEMNVSTLELGDSALYLCASSKGQLNEKLFFGSGTQLSVL.

The gene calls are TRBV10-3 and TRBJ2-7; 7 bases line up with TRBD1. CDR1 ENHRY and CDR2 SYGVKD come from the germline V gene. The CDR3 is made up of 14 amino acids. The J segment lost 0 bases and the V segment lost 8 bases, leaving 7 bases of the junction unmatched. As DNA, the CDR3 is TGTGCCATCCGGCAGGGGGTGAACTCCTACGAGCAGTACTTC. Residues: CAIRQGVNSYEQYF.

The rearrangement uses TRBV19 and TRBJ2-3; D is possibly TRBD2 (6 bases). The CDR3 contains 14 residues. Germline V gene data show CDR1 as LNHDA and CDR2 as SQIVND (reference sequence). V was clipped by 4 bases and J by 6 bases, with 14 bases between them. For the CDR3, the DNA is TGTGCCAGTAGTAGCGGGGCATTGGTTGATACGCAGTATTTT. It yields the protein CASSSGALVDTQYF.

The rearrangement joins TRBV30 to TRBJ1-1; no clear D. V lost 1 base, J lost 1 base, and 10 bases lay in between. Germline loops: CDR1 GTSNPN, CDR2 SVGIG (reference sequence). CDR3 length: 14 amino acids. The CDR3 sequence is CAWSAGSSNTEAFF. Written as DNA, the CDR3 is TGTGCCTGGAGTGCAGGCAGCTCGAACACTGAAGCTTTCTTT. Based on the CDR3 plus reference TRBV30 and TRBJ1-1, the full variable domain is SQTIHQWPATLVQPVGSPLSLECTVEGTSNPNLYWYRQAAGRGLQLLFYSVGIGQISSEVPQNLSASRPQDRQFILSSKKLLLSDSGFYLCAWSAGSSNTEAFFGQGTRLTVV.

J is TRBJ2-1 and V is TRBV5-6; perhaps TRBD1 as D (6 bases). Trimming shortened V by 1 base and J by 6 bases, and 11 bases separated the two germline ends. The germline CDR1 and CDR2 sequences are SGHDT and YYEEEE. The CDR3 has 14 amino acids. In DNA form, the CDR3 reads TGTGCCAGCAGCTTGCCTGACAGGCTCAATGAGCAGTTCTTC. Translated, it gives CASSLPDRLNEQFF.

The rearrangement joins TRBV5-1 to TRBJ2-7; 7 bases are shared with TRBD1. Per the germline V gene, CDR1 is SGHRS and CDR2 is YFSETQ. V trimming: 4 bases; J trimming: 7 bases; junction bases outside the gene matches: 8. There are 13 residues in the CDR3. CDR3 in amino acids: CASSEQGIGEQYF. The CDR3 DNA reads TGCGCCAGCAGCGAACAGGGGATTGGAGAGCAGTACTTC.

The J gene is TRBJ2-3, the V gene TRBV30, with TRBD2 matching over 11 bases. Trimming cost V 1 base and J 2 bases; bases outside gene matches: 2. The CDR3 runs to 15 residues. CDR1 and CDR2 (germline): GTSNPN, SVGIG (reference sequence). The CDR3 here is CAWSALAGVTDTQYF. The CDR3 DNA sequence: TGTGCCTGGAGTGCACTAGCGGGAGTCACAGATACGCAGTATTTT. Filled out from reference TRBV30 and TRBJ2-3, the complete variable domain reads SQTIHQWPATLVQPVGSPLSLECTVEGTSNPNLYWYRQAAGRGLQLLFYSVGIGQISSEVPQNLSASRPQDRQFILSSKKLLLSDSGFYLCAWSALAGVTDTQYFGPGTRLTVL.